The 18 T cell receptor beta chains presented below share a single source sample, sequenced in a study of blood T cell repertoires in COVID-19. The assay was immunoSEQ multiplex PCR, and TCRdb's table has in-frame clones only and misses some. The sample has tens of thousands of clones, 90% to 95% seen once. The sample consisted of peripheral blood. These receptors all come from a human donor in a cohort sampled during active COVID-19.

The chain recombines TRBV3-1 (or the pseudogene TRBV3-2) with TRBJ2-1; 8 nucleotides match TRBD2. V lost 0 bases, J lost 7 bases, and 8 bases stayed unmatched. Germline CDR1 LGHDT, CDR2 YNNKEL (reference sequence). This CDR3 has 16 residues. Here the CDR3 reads CASSQEARTSRNEQFF. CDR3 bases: TGTGCCAGCAGCCAAGAAGCGCGGACTAGCCGGAATGAGCAGTTCTTC.

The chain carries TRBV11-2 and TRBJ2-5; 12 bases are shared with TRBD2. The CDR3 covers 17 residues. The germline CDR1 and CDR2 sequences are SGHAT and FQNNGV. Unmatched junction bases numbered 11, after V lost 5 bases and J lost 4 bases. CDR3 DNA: TGTGCCAGCAGCCGCAAACTTCTAGCGGGGGGGGGAGAGACCCAGTACTTC. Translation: CASSRKLLAGGGETQYF.

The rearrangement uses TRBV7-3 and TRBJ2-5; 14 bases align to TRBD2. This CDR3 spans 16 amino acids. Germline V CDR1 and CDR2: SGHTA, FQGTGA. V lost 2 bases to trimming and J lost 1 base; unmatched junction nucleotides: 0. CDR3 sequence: CASSLGLAGGQETQYF. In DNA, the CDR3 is TGTGCCAGCAGCTTAGGACTAGCGGGGGGCCAAGAGACCCAGTACTTC.

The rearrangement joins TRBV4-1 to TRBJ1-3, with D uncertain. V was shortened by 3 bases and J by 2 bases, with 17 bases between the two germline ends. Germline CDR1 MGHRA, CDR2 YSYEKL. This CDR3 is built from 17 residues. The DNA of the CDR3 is TGCGCCAGCAGCCAGGGTATCATTCGAGGGACTGGAAACACCATATATTTT. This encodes CASSQGIIRGTGNTIYF.

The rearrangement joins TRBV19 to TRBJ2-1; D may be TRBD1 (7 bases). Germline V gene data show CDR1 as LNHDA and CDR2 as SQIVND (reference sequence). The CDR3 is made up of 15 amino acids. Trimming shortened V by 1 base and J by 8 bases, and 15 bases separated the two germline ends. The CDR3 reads CASSIVGGGVDEQFF. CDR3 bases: TGTGCCAGTAGTATAGTCGGAGGGGGCGTCGATGAGCAGTTCTTC.

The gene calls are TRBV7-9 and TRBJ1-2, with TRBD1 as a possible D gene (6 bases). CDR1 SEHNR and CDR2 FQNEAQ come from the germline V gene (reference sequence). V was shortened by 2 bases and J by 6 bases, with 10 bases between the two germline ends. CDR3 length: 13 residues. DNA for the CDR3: TGTGCCAGCAGCTTACAGGGGAGCGATGGCTACACCTTC. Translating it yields CASSLQGSDGYTF.

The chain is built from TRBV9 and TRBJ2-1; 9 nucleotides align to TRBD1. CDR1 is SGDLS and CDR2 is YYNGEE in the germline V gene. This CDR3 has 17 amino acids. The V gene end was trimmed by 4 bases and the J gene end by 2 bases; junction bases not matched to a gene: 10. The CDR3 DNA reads TGTGCCAGCAGCTATTCTCCGGACAGGGGACCCTACAATGAGCAGTTCTTC. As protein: CASSYSPDRGPYNEQFF.

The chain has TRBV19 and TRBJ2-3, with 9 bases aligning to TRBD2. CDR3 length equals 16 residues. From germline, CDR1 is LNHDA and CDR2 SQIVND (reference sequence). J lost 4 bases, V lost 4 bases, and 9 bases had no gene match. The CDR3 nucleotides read TGTGCCAGTAGTACAAAACTAGCGGGTTATCCAGATACGCAGTATTTT. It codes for CASSTKLAGYPDTQYF.

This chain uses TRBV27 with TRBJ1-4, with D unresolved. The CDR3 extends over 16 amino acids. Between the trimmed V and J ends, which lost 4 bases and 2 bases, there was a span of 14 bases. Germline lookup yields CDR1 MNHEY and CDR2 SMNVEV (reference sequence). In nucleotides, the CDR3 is TGTGCCAGCAGTTGGTCAGCCCTCGGGACTAATGAAAAACTGTTTTTT. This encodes CASSWSALGTNEKLFF.

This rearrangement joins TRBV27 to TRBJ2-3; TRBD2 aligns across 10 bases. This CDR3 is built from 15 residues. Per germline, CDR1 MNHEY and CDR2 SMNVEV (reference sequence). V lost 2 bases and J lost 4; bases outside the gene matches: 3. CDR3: CASSLGLAAADTQYF. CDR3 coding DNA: TGTGCCAGCAGTTTAGGACTAGCGGCTGCAGATACGCAGTATTTT.

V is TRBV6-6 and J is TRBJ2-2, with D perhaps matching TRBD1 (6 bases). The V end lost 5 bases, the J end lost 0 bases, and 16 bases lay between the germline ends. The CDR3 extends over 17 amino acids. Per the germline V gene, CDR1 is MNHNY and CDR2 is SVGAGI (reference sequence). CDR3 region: CASSPYAQGANTGELFF. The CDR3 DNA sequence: TGTGCCAGCAGTCCATACGCACAGGGCGCGAACACCGGGGAGCTGTTTTTT.

CDR3 DNA: TGTGCCAGCAGTTCAGGGGGCTCTGGAAACACCATATATTTT. Protein sequence: CASSSGGSGNTIYF. The chain recombines TRBV28 with TRBJ1-3; TRBD1 matches 7 bases. J gave up 0 bases and V 4 bases, and 0 bases lay outside the gene matches. The CDR3 has 14 amino acids. The V gene's germline CDR1 is MDHEN and CDR2 SYDVKM.

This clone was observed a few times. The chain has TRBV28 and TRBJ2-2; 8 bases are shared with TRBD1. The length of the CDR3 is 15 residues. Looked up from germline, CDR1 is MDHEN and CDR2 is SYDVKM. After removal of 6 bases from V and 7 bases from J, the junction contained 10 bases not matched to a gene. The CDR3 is CASRPDRVTGGELFF. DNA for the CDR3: TGTGCCAGCAGACCGGACAGGGTGACGGGCGGGGAGCTGTTTTTT.

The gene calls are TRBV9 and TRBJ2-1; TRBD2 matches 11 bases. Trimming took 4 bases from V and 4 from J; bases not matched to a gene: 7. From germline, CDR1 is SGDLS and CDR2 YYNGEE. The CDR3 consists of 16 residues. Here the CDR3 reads CASSPTGTSGYNEQFF. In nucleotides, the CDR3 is TGTGCCAGCAGCCCCACCGGGACTAGCGGTTACAATGAGCAGTTCTTC.

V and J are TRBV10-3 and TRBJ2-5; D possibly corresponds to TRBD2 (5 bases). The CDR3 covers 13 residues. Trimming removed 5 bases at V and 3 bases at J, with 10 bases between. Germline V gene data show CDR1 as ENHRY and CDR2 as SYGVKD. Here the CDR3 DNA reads TGTGCCATCAGTCGGGGTGGGGAAGAGACCCAGTACTTC. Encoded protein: CAISRGGEETQYF.

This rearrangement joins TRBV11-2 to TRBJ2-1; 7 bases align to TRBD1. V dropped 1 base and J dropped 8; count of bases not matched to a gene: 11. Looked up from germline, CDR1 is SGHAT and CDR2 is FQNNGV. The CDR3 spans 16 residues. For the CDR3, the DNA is TGTGCCAGCAGCTTAGCCCTTGCTGACAGGGCCGATGAGCAGTTCTTC. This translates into CASSLALADRADEQFF.

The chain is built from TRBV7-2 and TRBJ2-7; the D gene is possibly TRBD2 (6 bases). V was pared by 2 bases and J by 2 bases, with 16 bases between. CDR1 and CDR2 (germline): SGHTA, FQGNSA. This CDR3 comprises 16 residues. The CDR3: CASSLRGAGLTYEQYF. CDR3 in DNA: TGTGCCAGCAGCTTACGCGGGGCAGGACTTACCTACGAGCAGTACTTC.

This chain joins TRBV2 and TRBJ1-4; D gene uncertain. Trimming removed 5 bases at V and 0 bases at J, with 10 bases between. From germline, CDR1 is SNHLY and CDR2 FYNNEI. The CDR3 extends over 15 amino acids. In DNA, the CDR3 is TGTGCCAGCAGTAGGCAGGTTGCAACTAATGAAAAACTGTTTTTT. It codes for CASSRQVATNEKLFF.